The rows below give T cell receptor beta chains drawn from one sample of a study of shared clonotypes between healthy human individuals. Sequencing was performed with immunoSEQ multiplex PCR; in TCRdb, only in-frame clones are kept and a portion is missing. There are approximately 600,000 clones in the sample; roughly 95% occur only once, and over 0.1% lies in the top ten. The sample consisted of naive CD8+ T cells sorted from blood. These receptors originate from a woman aged 25 to 39 in good health. The CDR3 runs from the conserved cysteine through the conserved F or W.

CDR3 length: 15
V gene: TRBV30
J gene: TRBJ1-5
CDR3 protein: CAWSRGQSWDQPQHF

CDR3 length: 14
V gene: TRBV4-1
J gene: TRBJ1-2
CDR3 protein: CASSQEGRNYGYTF

CDR3 length: 15
V gene: TRBV5-4
J gene: TRBJ2-7
CDR3 protein: CASSWRGQGTYEQYF

CDR3 length: 12
V gene: TRBV2
J gene: TRBJ1-1
CDR3 protein: CASSERQLEAFF

CDR3 length: 16
V gene: TRBV12-1
J gene: TRBJ2-7
CDR3 protein: CASTPQKTSGSLEGYF

CDR3 length: 13
V gene: TRBV10-3
J gene: TRBJ1-2
CDR3 protein: CAISDWGNYGYTF

CDR3 length: 11
V gene: TRBV7-9
J gene: TRBJ2-1
CDR3 protein: CASSLIYEQFF

CDR3 length: 14
V gene: TRBV5-4
J gene: TRBJ1-5
CDR3 protein: CASSQELYNQPQHF

CDR3 length: 15
V gene: TRBV6-1
J gene: TRBJ1-4
CDR3 protein: CASSGGDSTDEKLFF

CDR3 length: 15
V gene: TRBV4-1
J gene: TRBJ2-1
CDR3 protein: CASSQSRASGPEQFF

CDR3 length: 16
V gene: TRBV19
J gene: TRBJ2-6
CDR3 protein: CASSIREGAGANVLTF

CDR3 length: 16
V gene: TRBV19
J gene: TRBJ2-1
CDR3 protein: CASRIVARSSYNEQFF

CDR3 length: 14
V gene: TRBV27
J gene: TRBJ2-7
CDR3 protein: CASSLSGHPSEQYF

CDR3 length: 13
V gene: TRBV27
J gene: TRBJ2-1
CDR3 protein: CASSHTRRNEQFF

CDR3 length: 13
V gene: TRBV6-1
J gene: TRBJ2-7
CDR3 protein: CASTDRDSYEQYF

CDR3 length: 17
V gene: TRBV27
J gene: TRBJ2-2
CDR3 protein: CASSLTSTWGPPGELFF